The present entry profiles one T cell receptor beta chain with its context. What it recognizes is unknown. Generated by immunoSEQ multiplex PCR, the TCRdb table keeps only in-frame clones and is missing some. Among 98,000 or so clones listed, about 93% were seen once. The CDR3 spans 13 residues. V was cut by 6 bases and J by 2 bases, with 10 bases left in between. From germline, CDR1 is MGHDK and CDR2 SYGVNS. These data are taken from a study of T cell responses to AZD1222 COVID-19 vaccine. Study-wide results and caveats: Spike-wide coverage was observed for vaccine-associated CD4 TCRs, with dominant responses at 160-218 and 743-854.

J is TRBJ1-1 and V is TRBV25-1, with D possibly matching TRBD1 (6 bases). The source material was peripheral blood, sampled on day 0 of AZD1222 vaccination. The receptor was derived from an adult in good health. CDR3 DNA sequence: TGTGCCAGCAGAAGGGGGAGAAACACTGAAGCTTTCTTT. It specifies CASRRGRNTEAFF.